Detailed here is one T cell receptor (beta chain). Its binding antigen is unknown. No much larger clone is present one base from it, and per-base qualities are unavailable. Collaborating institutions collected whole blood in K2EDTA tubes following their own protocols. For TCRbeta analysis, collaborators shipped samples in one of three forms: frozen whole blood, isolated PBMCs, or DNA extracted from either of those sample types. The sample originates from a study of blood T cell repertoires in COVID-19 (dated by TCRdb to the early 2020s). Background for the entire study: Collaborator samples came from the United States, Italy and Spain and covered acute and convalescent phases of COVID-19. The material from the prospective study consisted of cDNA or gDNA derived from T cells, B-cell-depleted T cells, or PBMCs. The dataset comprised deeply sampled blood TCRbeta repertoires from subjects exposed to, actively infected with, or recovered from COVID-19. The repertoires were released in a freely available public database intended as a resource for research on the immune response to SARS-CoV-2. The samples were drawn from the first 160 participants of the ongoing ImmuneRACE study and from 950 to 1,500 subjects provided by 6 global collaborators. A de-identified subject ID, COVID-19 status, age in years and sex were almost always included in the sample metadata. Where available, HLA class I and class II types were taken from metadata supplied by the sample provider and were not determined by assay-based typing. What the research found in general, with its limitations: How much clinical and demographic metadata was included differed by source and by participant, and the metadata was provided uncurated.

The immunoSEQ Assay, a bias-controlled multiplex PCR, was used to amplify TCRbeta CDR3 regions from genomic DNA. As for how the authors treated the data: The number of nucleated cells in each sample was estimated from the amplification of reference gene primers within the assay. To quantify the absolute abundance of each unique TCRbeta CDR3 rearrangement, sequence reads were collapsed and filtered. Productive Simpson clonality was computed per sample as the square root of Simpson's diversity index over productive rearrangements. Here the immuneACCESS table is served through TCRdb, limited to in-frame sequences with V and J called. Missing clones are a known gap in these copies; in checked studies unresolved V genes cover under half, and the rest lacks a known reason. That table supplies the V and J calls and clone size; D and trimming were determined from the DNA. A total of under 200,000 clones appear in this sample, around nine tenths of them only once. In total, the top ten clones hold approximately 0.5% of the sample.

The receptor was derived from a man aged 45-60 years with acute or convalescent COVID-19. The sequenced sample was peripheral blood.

The DNA sequence reads TGTGCCAGCAGCCCGTTAGCGGGATTAGACGAGACCCAGTACTTC. It translates to CASSPLAGLDETQYF. This chain joins TRBV3-1 (or the pseudogene TRBV3-2) to TRBJ2-5; TRBD2 matches 8 bases in the middle. The CDR3 numbers 15 residues from cysteine through phenylalanine. Only the CDR3 part of the read is kept: 45 bases, read in frame from the first base. At the junction V is shortened by 4 bases and J by 5 bases; bases outside the gene matches: 9. Based on the germline V gene (reference sequence), the CDR1 and CDR2 sequences are LGHDT and YNNKEL.